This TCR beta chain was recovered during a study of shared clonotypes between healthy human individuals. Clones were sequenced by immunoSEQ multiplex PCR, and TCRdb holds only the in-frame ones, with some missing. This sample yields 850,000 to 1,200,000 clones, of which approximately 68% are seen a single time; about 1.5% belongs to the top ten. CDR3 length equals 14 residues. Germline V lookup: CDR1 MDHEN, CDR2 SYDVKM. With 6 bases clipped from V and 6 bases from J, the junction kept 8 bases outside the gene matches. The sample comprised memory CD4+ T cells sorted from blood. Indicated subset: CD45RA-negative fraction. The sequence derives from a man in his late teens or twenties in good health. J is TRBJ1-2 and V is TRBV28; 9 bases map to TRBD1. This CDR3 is CASRKTGGMDGYTF. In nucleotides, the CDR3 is TGTGCCAGCAGGAAAACAGGGGGCATGGATGGCTACACCTTC.